These T cell receptor beta chains were read from a single sample in a study of blood T cell repertoires in COVID-19. TCRdb's table, derived via immunoSEQ multiplex PCR, lists solely in-frame clones and lacks some. The top ten hold roughly 1.5% of the sample, which has about 150,000 clones, about three quarters seen once. The sequenced material came from peripheral blood. The receptor source for this set is a man aged 80 or over with acute or convalescent COVID-19. CDR3s include the opening cysteine and the closing phenylalanine or tryptophan. The D gene is left open where the match is weak. Not every row has a clone size; where given, it reads once, few, many or a size class.

j_call	clone_size	v_call	d_call	cdr3_aa	cdr3_nt
TRBJ2-7	.	TRBV9	.	CASSPPGGQGLDEQYF	TGTGCCAGCAGCCCTCCCGGGGGGCAGGGGCTCGACGAGCAGTACTTC
TRBJ2-3	.	TRBV5-1	.	CASSFYGGSASDTQYF	TGCGCCAGCAGCTTTTATGGCGGGTCGGCCTCAGATACGCAGTATTTT
TRBJ2-7	.	TRBV5-1	TRBD2	CASSVTSAHEQYF	TGCGCCAGCAGCGTGACTAGCGCCCACGAGCAGTACTTC
TRBJ2-5	.	TRBV5-6	.	CASSLTVGGTQYF	TGTGCCAGCAGCTTAACAGTGGGTGGGACCCAGTACTTC
TRBJ2-5	.	TRBV11-1	.	CASSSDPLQETQYF	TGTGCCAGCAGCTCTGATCCCCTCCAGGAGACCCAGTACTTC
TRBJ2-5	.	TRBV5-5	TRBD2	CASSLEMAGGRETQYF	TGTGCCAGCAGCCTCGAAATGGCGGGGGGCCGGGAGACCCAGTACTTC
TRBJ2-1	.	TRBV9	TRBD1	CASSLTGGGFNEQFF	TGTGCCAGCAGCCTAACAGGGGGCGGGTTCAATGAGCAGTTCTTC
TRBJ2-7	.	TRBV19	.	CASRGGERSYEQYF	TGTGCCAGCCGGGGTGGGGAGCGCTCCTACGAGCAGTACTTC
TRBJ1-5	.	TRBV6-5	.	CASNQNSNQPQHF	TGTGCCAGCAACCAGAATAGCAATCAGCCCCAGCATTTT
TRBJ2-5	.	TRBV21-1	.	CASSKGRTGRQETQYF	TGTGCCAGCAGCAAAGGAAGGACAGGGAGGCAAGAGACCCAGTACTTC
TRBJ2-7	.	TRBV21-1	.	CASDDRVVYEQYF	TGTGCCAGCGATGACAGGGTTGTATACGAGCAGTACTTC
TRBJ2-3	.	TRBV10-1	.	CASSEGNTDTQYF	TGCGCCAGCAGTGAGGGCAACACAGATACGCAGTATTTT
TRBJ1-2	.	TRBV5-1	TRBD1	CASSKTGAEAYTF	TGCGCCAGCAGCAAGACAGGGGCGGAGGCGTACACCTTC
TRBJ1-4	.	TRBV6-6	.	CASSYSLGRGEKLFF	TGTGCCAGCAGTTACTCCCTGGGTCGCGGAGAAAAACTGTTTTTT
TRBJ2-2	once	TRBV5-4	TRBD1	CASSSPGGTGGRELFF	TGTGCCAGCAGCTCCCCGGGTGGGACAGGGGGTAGGGAGCTGTTTTTT
TRBJ1-1	.	TRBV29-1	.	CSVALQGNTEAFF	TGCAGCGTCGCGTTACAGGGGAACACTGAAGCTTTCTTT
TRBJ2-5	once	TRBV28	TRBD1	CASRDSAMTQYF	TGTGCCAGTCGGGACAGTGCTATGACCCAGTACTTC
TRBJ1-5	.	TRBV21-1	.	CASSEGLRGNQPQHF	TGTGCCAGCAGCGAAGGGCTTCGGGGCAATCAGCCCCAGCATTTT
TRBJ2-3	.	TRBV5-4	TRBD2	CASSPGGTSGGTDTQYF	TGTGCCAGCAGCCCCGGAGGGACTAGCGGGGGCACAGATACGCAGTATTTT
TRBJ2-2	.	TRBV9	.	CASSQTDSNTGELFF	TGTGCCAGCAGCCAGACTGATTCGAACACCGGGGAGCTGTTTTTT
TRBJ1-2	.	TRBV6-1	.	CASSEQGRANYGYTF	TGTGCCAGCAGTGAACAGGGCCGCGCTAACTATGGCTACACCTTC
TRBJ2-5	.	TRBV7-2	.	CASSLAGGGGQTQYF	TGTGCCAGCAGCTTAGCTGGGGGGGGCGGACAGACCCAGTACTTC
TRBJ2-7	few	TRBV9	.	CASSVGPLTGGSYEQYF	TGTGCCAGCAGCGTAGGCCCCCTCACGGGGGGCTCGTACGAGCAGTACTTC
TRBJ2-1	.	TRBV11-3	TRBD1	CASSMGQGMDEQFF	TGTGCCAGCAGCATGGGACAGGGGATGGATGAGCAGTTCTTC
TRBJ2-1	.	TRBV30	TRBD1	CAWSVLDRGLKDLHEQFF	TGTGCCTGGAGTGTGTTGGACAGGGGGCTCAAAGATCTGCATGAGCAGTTCTTC
TRBJ2-7	.	TRBV10-3	.	CAITDRERASYEQYF	TGTGCCATCACTGATCGGGAACGAGCCTCCTACGAGCAGTACTTC
TRBJ1-1	.	TRBV4-1	.	CASSQEVRGERNTEAFF	TGCGCCAGCAGCCAAGAGGTCCGGGGAGAGCGGAACACTGAAGCTTTCTTT
TRBJ1-2	few	TRBV9	.	CASSVDPTNYGYTF	TGTGCCAGCAGCGTAGATCCAACTAACTATGGCTACACCTTC
TRBJ2-1	.	TRBV3-1/TRBV3-2	.	CASSRSSAEYNEQFF	TGTGCCAGCAGCCGCTCCTCGGCGGAATACAATGAGCAGTTCTTC
TRBJ2-7	.	TRBV30	TRBD1	CAWKGTVRLDEQYF	TGTGCCTGGAAAGGGACAGTAAGGTTGGACGAGCAGTACTTC
TRBJ2-1	.	TRBV24-1	TRBD2	CATSDISGGPYNEQFF	TGTGCCACCAGTGACATTAGCGGGGGGCCGTATAATGAGCAGTTCTTC
TRBJ2-2	.	TRBV9	TRBD1	CASSLGKGQGPPGELFF	TGTGCCAGCAGCCTGGGAAAGGGACAGGGTCCTCCCGGGGAGCTGTTTTTT
TRBJ2-1	few	TRBV19	.	CASSTPPDEQFF	TGTGCCAGTAGTACACCCCCGGATGAGCAGTTCTTC
TRBJ2-2	.	TRBV5-1	TRBD1	CASSGDRGTTGELFF	TGCGCCAGCAGCGGAGACAGGGGTACCACCGGGGAGCTGTTTTTT
TRBJ2-5	once	TRBV7-8	.	CATTRSGETQYF	TGTGCCACCACGAGAAGCGGAGAGACCCAGTACTTC
TRBJ2-1	.	TRBV19	TRBD2	CASSIDGTREFF	TGTGCCAGTAGTATAGATGGGACTAGGGAGTTCTTC
TRBJ1-2	.	TRBV29-1	.	CSVEDIGDYGYTF	TGCAGCGTTGAAGATATCGGAGACTATGGCTACACCTTC
TRBJ1-4	few	TRBV24-1	.	CATQGTYGKLFF	TGTGCCACCCAGGGGACCTACGGAAAACTGTTTTTT
TRBJ1-5	.	TRBV6-5	.	CASRASVNQPQHF	TGTGCCAGCAGAGCGTCCGTAAATCAGCCCCAGCATTTT
TRBJ2-5	few	TRBV27	TRBD2	CASSLTSYETQYF	TGTGCCAGCAGTTTGACTAGCTACGAGACCCAGTACTTC
TRBJ1-1	.	TRBV7-3	.	CASSLSQNTEAFF	TGTGCCAGCAGCTTATCACAGAACACTGAAGCTTTCTTT